This T cell receptor beta chain emerged from a study of graft-versus-host responses after intestinal transplantation. Study information: Induction with anti-thymocyte globulin, then tacrolimus and steroids for about 3 years, was given to all recipients. The study, taken as a whole, reports: Peak GvH clone levels in circulation were associated with early post-transplant HvG declines. Elevated graft-versus-host to host-versus-graft clonal ratios in allografts were recorded for patients with graft-donor T cell macrochimerism. There were GvH clones found in recipient marrow, and some of them appeared first in ileum or blood.

Each mixed lymphocyte reaction held around 200,000 CFSE-labeled responders and around 200,000 irradiated violet-dye-labeled stimulators. Judged by abundance, this clone is large. This table comes from immunoSEQ multiplex PCR, and its TCRdb copy is limited to in-frame clones, with some not included. In the table there are 5,000 to 6,500 clones, roughly a third of which are singletons. The sample in question was alloreactive CD8+ T cells from a mixed lymphocyte reaction culture, obtained before intestinal transplant. Noted subset: CFSE-low proliferating T cells sorted from roughly six-day pre-transplant mixed lymphocyte reaction (GvH or HvG direction). The receptor was derived from a human patient who received an intestinal transplant.

CDR3 in DNA: TGCGCCACCGGGACTGCCGACGAGCAGTACTTC. This encodes CATGTADEQYF. The rearrangement uses TRBV10-1 and TRBJ2-7, with D possibly being TRBD2 (6 bases). The germline V gene has CDR1 WNHNN and CDR2 SYGVQD (reference sequence). Between the trimmed V and J ends, which lost 10 bases and 5 bases, there was a span of 12 bases. The CDR3 contains 11 residues.